Following are 24 T cell receptor beta chains from one sample sequenced in a study of breast tumors, draining lymph nodes, adjacent tissues. Axillary draining lymph nodes of breast cancer patients supplied the node samples. Via MiXCR, TCRdb re-called the multiplex PCR reads, giving one row per CDR3 protein. The data hold roughly 220,000 distinct CDR3 sequences, with 30% to 35% observed a single time. The sample was axillary lymph node tissue. These receptor sequences come from a female donor with breast cancer. Some clones in this sample may be carry-over from other donors' samples.

At least ten counts were recorded for this clonotype. The chain links TRBV19 to TRBJ2-5; possibly TRBD1 or TRBD2 for D (5 bases each). The CDR3 has 15 residues. Germline CDR1 reads LNHDA; CDR2 reads SQIVND (reference sequence). V shed 6 bases and J shed 4 bases, with 18 bases lying between them. CDR3 bases: TGTGCCAGTAGACCGACCGGGGCGAGGTTAGAGACCCAGTACTTC. Protein: CASRPTGARLETQYF.

Concerning this clonotype itself: A much more abundant neighbour one base away suggests this may be a read error. The V gene is TRBV12-3 or TRBV12-4, the J gene TRBJ1-5, with D perhaps TRBD1 (6 bases). The CDR3 has 15 residues. V gave up 3 bases and J gave up 1 base, with 10 bases separating them. The CDR3 sequence is CASSFRQASNQPQHF. CDR3 DNA: TGTGCCAGCAGTTTCAGACAGGCGAGCAATCAGCCCCAGCATTTT.

This clonotype was observed many times. J is TRBJ2-5 and V is TRBV7-2, with 9 nucleotides matching TRBD1. The CDR3 has 14 residues. Germline trimming cut 5 bases from V and 5 bases from J; bases unmatched to any gene: 6. CDR1 SGHTA and CDR2 FQGNSA come from the germline V gene. CDR3 coding DNA: TGTGCCAGCAGCAAGGACAGGGGCCTTGAGACCCAGTACTTC. Its translation is CASSKDRGLETQYF.

This clonotype was seen ten or more times. V gene TRBV20-1 combines with J gene TRBJ2-7; 10 bases are a match to TRBD2. V shed 5 bases, J shed 7 bases, and the junction held 17 bases outside the gene matches. The germline V gene encodes CDR1 DFQATT and CDR2 SNEGSKA (reference sequence). The CDR3 consists of 16 residues. The CDR3 region is CSADLGLAGAPGEQYF. CDR3 coding DNA: TGCAGTGCTGACCTGGGGCTAGCGGGAGCACCGGGGGAGCAGTACTTC.

Regarding this clonotype: At one of its ends the junction is not consistent with the germline gene, which may arise from a read error. The chain carries TRBV7-9 and TRBJ1-2, with D maybe TRBD1 (6 bases). Germline V gene data show CDR1 as SEHNR and CDR2 as FQNEAQ (reference sequence). This CDR3 has 15 residues. CDR3 region: CASSAGTQKDYGYIF. CDR3 bases: TGTGCCAGCAGCGCCGGGACACAAAAGGACTATGGCTACATCTTC.

This clonotype was seen ten or more times. This chain connects TRBV24-1 to TRBJ2-1; 9 nucleotides match TRBD2. Germline values: CDR1 KGHDR, CDR2 SFDVKD. This CDR3 spans 17 amino acids. Unmatched junction bases numbered 10, after V lost 3 bases and J lost 5 bases. CDR3 residues: CATSDLPGSGRDNEQFF. Here the CDR3 DNA reads TGTGCCACCAGTGATCTCCCAGGTAGCGGGAGAGACAATGAGCAGTTCTTC.

A few counts support this clonotype. CDR3 amino acids: CASRAGEGYTF. The CDR3 DNA is TGTGCCAGCAGGGCAGGGGAGGGCTACACCTTC. The chain recombines TRBV6-6 with TRBJ1-2; D is possibly TRBD1 (6 bases). CDR3 size: 11 residues. Trimming removed 6 bases from V and 8 bases from J, with 10 bases in between. CDR1 and CDR2 (germline): MNHNY, SVGAGI (reference sequence).

This clonotype was seen many times. V gene TRBV20-1 combines with J gene TRBJ1-4; weak D call: TRBD1 (6 bases). Trimming shortened V by 6 bases and J by 5 bases, and 10 bases separated the two germline ends. Germline values: CDR1 DFQATT, CDR2 SNEGSKA (reference sequence). The CDR3 length is 12 residues. CDR3 coding DNA: TGCAGTGCCAGGGGCGTGAATGAAAAACTGTTTTTT. Its protein is CSARGVNEKLFF.

This clonotype occurred many times. The chain links TRBV24-1 to TRBJ2-3, with D tentatively TRBD2 (5 bases). CDR1 KGHDR and CDR2 SFDVKD come from the germline V gene. CDR3 length: 14 amino acids. The V and J ends lost 7 bases and 5 bases respectively, with 15 bases between them. As DNA, the CDR3 is TGTGCCACCAGCGATCGGTTGGCGGGAGATACGCAGTATTTT. It encodes CATSDRLAGDTQYF.

This sequence joins TRBV7-8 and TRBJ2-3; a weak D match, TRBD2 (6 bases). This CDR3 comprises 14 residues. V was trimmed by 6 bases and J by 5 bases, leaving 15 bases between them. Looked up from germline, CDR1 is SGHVS and CDR2 is FQNEAQ. The CDR3 loop reads CASSPPGGRDTQYF. The CDR3 DNA sequence: TGTGCCAGCAGTCCTCCCGGGGGTAGAGATACGCAGTATTTT.

There are many counts of this clonotype. This chain connects TRBV7-2 to TRBJ2-5; D is unresolved. The V gene lost 5 bases and the J gene lost 2 bases, with 12 bases spanning the gap. Germline assignment: CDR1 SGHTA and CDR2 FQGNSA. There are 14 residues in the CDR3. The CDR3 bases are TGTGCCAGCAGCCCGAGGCGTGGGCAAGAGACCCAGTACTTC. Amino acids: CASSPRRGQETQYF. The whole variable domain, remainder taken from reference TRBV7-2 and TRBJ2-5, is GAGVSQSPSNKVTEKGKDVELRCDPISGHTALYWYRQSLGQGLEFLIYFQGNSAPDKSGLPSDRFSAERTGGSVSTLTIQRTQQEDSAVYLCASSPRRGQETQYFGPGTRLLVL.

This clonotype was picked up many times. This chain links TRBV7-9 with TRBJ2-3; 9 bases match TRBD2. Trimming at V came to 3 bases and at J to 2 bases, leaving 12 bases not matched to a gene. This CDR3 has 18 residues. Germline assignment: CDR1 SEHNR and CDR2 FQNEAQ (reference sequence). CDR3 sequence reads: CASSLGAGTSGPTDTQYF. The CDR3 nucleotides read TGTGCCAGCAGCTTGGGGGCCGGTACTAGCGGGCCCACAGATACGCAGTATTTT.

This clonotype has a count of ten or more. This rearrangement joins TRBV20-1 to TRBJ2-5, with D perhaps TRBD2 (6 bases). CDR1 and CDR2 from the germline V gene are DFQATT and SNEGSKA (reference sequence). V was shortened by 6 bases and J by 5 bases, with 19 bases between the two germline ends. The CDR3 covers 14 residues. The DNA for the CDR3 is TGCAGTGCCCCTTGGAGTGGGAGCGGGGAGACCCAGTACTTC. Protein product: CSAPWSGSGETQYF.

This clonotype was counted between two and nine times. CDR3 in DNA: TGTGCCAGCAGCTTAGAAAGATACTCTGGAAACACCATATATTTT. It translates to CASSLERYSGNTIYF. The chain has TRBV7-2 and TRBJ1-3; D gene ambiguous. The germline V gene has CDR1 SGHTA and CDR2 FQGNSA. The CDR3 length is 15 residues. Deletions cut 1 base from V and 0 bases from J, with 7 bases between.

This clonotype came up many times. The chain joins TRBV6-5 to TRBJ1-5; TRBD1 aligns across 11 bases. The J segment lost 4 bases and the V segment lost 6 bases, leaving 5 bases of the junction unmatched. This CDR3 is 15 amino acids long. Germline CDR1 is MNHEY and CDR2 is SVGAGI. CDR3 nucleotides: TGTGCCAGCAGCACGGACAGGGGGCCTAATCAGCCCCAGCATTTT. This encodes CASSTDRGPNQPQHF.

About this clonotype itself: At one end the junction does not follow the germline gene, possibly because of a read error. The J gene is TRBJ1-5, the V gene TRBV20-1, with 8 bases lining up with TRBD1. With the DNA end fitting TRBJ2-3 better, the J assignment may be wrong. Germline values: CDR1 DFQATT, CDR2 SNEGSKA (reference sequence). The length of the CDR3 is 16 residues. Here the CDR3 reads CSASRRGLSGNQPQYF. The CDR3 nucleotides read TGTAGTGCTAGCCGCAGGGGGCTTAGTGGCAATCAGCCCCAGTATTTT.

With respect to this clonotype: Just one base apart from a much larger clone, this may be a read error. This chain connects TRBV12-3 or TRBV12-4 to TRBJ2-1, with D perhaps given as TRBD1 or TRBD2 (5 bases each). The CDR3 spans 15 residues. Trimming removed 3 bases from V and 2 bases from J, with 11 bases in between. The CDR3 nucleotides read TGTGCCAGCAGTTTCGAGACGGGACCCTACAATGAGCAGTTCTTC. Translation gives CASSFETGPYNEQFF.

In its sample, this clonotype was seen many times. V is TRBV7-9 and J is TRBJ2-7; D remains ambiguous. The ends were cut back, 1 base at V and 5 bases at J, with 12 bases in the middle. Germline-derived CDR1 and CDR2 are SEHNR and FQNEAQ (reference sequence). The CDR3 loop spans 14 amino acids. Here the CDR3 DNA reads TGTGCCAGCAGCTTAGTTTCAGAGTACGACGAGCAGTACTTC. Amino acids: CASSLVSEYDEQYF.

Concerning this clonotype: One end of the junction varies from germline; a read error may be responsible. The CDR3 protein is CASKMTGPYNEQLF. CDR3 sequence (DNA): TGTGCCAGCAAGATGACAGGGCCCTACAATGAGCAGCTCTTC. The genes are TRBV12-3 or TRBV12-4 and TRBJ2-1, with 7 bases identical to TRBD1. This CDR3 comprises 14 residues.

This clonotype showed up just once. The chain carries TRBV6-5 and TRBJ1-1; 9 positions agree with TRBD1. J was trimmed by 7 bases and V by 7 bases; bases with no gene match: 7. The germline gives CDR1 MNHEY, CDR2 SVGAGI. The CDR3 is made up of 13 amino acids. The CDR3 nucleotides read TGTGCCAGCAAGGGACAGGGAGTGGATGAAGCTTTCTTT. Translation gives CASKGQGVDEAFF.

This chain's CDR3 is CASSHRSSDGTGELFF. CDR3 coding DNA: TGTGCCAGCAGTCACCGGTCAAGTGACGGAACCGGGGAGCTGTTTTTT. V gene TRBV6-7 combines with J gene TRBJ2-2; D unresolved. TRBV6-7 is an ORF for which the function is uncertain. The CDR3 spans 16 residues. The V end was cut by 5 bases, the J end by 5 bases, with 18 bases between.

About this clonotype: At one boundary the junction diverges from the germline segment, which might be a read error. This chain uses TRBV29-1 with TRBJ2-7; 7 bases fit TRBD2. Germline V gene data show CDR1 as SQVTM and CDR2 as ANQGSEA. The CDR3 is made up of 15 amino acids. Here the CDR3 reads CASSISAGKPYEQYF. Here the CDR3 DNA reads TGTGCCAGTAGTATATCAGCGGGGAAGCCCTACGAGCAGTACTTC.

V gene TRBV5-5 combines with J gene TRBJ1-1; D gene unclear. Trimming removed 2 bases from V and 5 bases from J, with 7 bases in between. This CDR3 contains 12 residues. Germline V lookup: CDR1 SGHKS, CDR2 YYEKEE (reference sequence). CDR3 residues: CASSFRETEAFF. In nucleotides, the CDR3 is TGTGCCAGCAGCTTTCGGGAGACTGAAGCTTTCTTT.

This clonotype was seen at least ten times. The gene calls are TRBV19 and TRBJ1-3; D remains unclear. The CDR3 length is 11 residues. Germline V CDR1 and CDR2: LNHDA, SQIVND (reference sequence). V was trimmed by 6 bases and J by 8 bases, leaving 8 bases between them. CDR3 region: CASRYGYTIYF. The CDR3 DNA reads as TGTGCCAGTAGATACGGGTACACCATATATTTT.